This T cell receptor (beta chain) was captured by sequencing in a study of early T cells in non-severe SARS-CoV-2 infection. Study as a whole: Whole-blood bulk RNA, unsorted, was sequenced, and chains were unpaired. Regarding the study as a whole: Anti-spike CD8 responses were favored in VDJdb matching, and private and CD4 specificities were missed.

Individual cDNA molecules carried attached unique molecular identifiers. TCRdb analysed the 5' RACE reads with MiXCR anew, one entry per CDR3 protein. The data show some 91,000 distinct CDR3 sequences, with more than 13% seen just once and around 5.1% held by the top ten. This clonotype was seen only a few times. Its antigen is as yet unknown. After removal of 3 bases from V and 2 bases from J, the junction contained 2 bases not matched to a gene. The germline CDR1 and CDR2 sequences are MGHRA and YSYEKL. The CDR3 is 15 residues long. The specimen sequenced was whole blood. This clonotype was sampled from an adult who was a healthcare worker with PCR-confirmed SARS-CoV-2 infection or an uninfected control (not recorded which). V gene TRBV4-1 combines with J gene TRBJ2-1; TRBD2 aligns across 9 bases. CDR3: CASSQLAGAYNEQFF. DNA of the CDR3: TGCGCCAGCAGCCAGTTAGCGGGAGCCTACAATGAGCAGTTCTTC.